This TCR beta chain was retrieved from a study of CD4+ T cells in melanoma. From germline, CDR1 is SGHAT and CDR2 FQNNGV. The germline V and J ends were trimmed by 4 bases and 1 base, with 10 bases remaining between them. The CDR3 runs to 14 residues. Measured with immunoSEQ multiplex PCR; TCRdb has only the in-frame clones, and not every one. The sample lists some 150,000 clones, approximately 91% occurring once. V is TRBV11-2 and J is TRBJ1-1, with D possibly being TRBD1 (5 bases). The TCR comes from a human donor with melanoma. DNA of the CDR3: TGTGCCAGCAGCTCCCCTAGGGGGAACACTGAAGCTTTCTTT. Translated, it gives CASSSPRGNTEAFF.